This entry lists 13 T cell receptor beta chains sequenced from one sample in a study of shared clonotypes between healthy human individuals. Produced via immunoSEQ multiplex PCR; TCRdb's table is partial and in-frame only. The repertoire holds over a million clones, with around 98% as singletons. The sequencing sample was made of naive CD4+ T cells sorted from blood. Specified subset: CD45RA+ positively selected. The source of these receptors is a man aged 25-45 years in good health.

This chain connects TRBV5-1 to TRBJ2-3; D perhaps matches TRBD1 (6 bases). The germline CDR1 and CDR2 sequences are SGHRS and YFSETQ. V was pared by 1 base and J by 4 bases, with 10 bases between. This CDR3 is built from 14 residues. CDR3 sequence: CASSLLGGADTQYF. The CDR3 DNA follows: TGCGCCAGCAGCTTGTTAGGGGGTGCAGATACGCAGTATTTT.

The chain carries TRBV30 and TRBJ1-1, with unresolved D. CDR1 is GTSNPN and CDR2 is SVGIG in the germline V gene (reference sequence). The CDR3 loop spans 14 amino acids. Trimming removed 2 bases from V and 0 bases from J, with 10 bases in between. The CDR3 spells CAWSRESMNTEAFF. CDR3 sequence (DNA): TGTGCCTGGAGTCGGGAGAGCATGAACACTGAAGCTTTCTTT.

This clone was seen just once. The chain couples TRBV9 to TRBJ2-7, with 11 positions matching TRBD2. After removal of 2 bases from V and 2 bases from J, the junction contained 3 bases not matched to a gene. Looked up from germline, CDR1 is SGDLS and CDR2 is YYNGEE. The length of the CDR3 is 15 residues. CDR3 amino acids: CASSVLAGGAYEQYF. In nucleotides, the CDR3 is TGTGCCAGCAGCGTGCTAGCGGGAGGAGCCTACGAGCAGTACTTC.

The table lists this clone with a count of one. The chain has TRBV7-2 and TRBJ2-7; 10 bases line up with TRBD1. The CDR3 totals 15 residues. V was clipped by 3 bases and J by 2 bases; unmatched bases: 4. Germline V gene sequence: CDR1 SGHTA, CDR2 FQGNSA. The chain's CDR3 is CASSFGGQGAYEQYF. The CDR3, as DNA: TGTGCCAGCAGCTTTGGTGGACAGGGGGCCTACGAGCAGTACTTC.

This chain uses TRBV5-1 with TRBJ2-5; TRBD1 aligns across 11 bases. J was trimmed by 4 bases and V by 7 bases; bases with no gene match: 6. The CDR3 spans 14 residues. Germline CDR1 is SGHRS and CDR2 is YFSETQ. The CDR3 nucleotides read TGCGCCAGCCATTCCGGGACAGGGGGAGAGACCCAGTACTTC. Translation gives CASHSGTGGETQYF.

The chain uses TRBV2 and TRBJ1-4; D is ambiguous. The germline CDR1 and CDR2 sequences are SNHLY and FYNNEI. CDR3 length: 14 amino acids. The germline V and J ends were trimmed by 0 bases and 8 bases, with 10 bases remaining between them. The CDR3 spells CASSEALSGEKLFF. CDR3 nucleotides: TGTGCCAGCAGTGAAGCTCTATCGGGAGAAAAACTGTTTTTT. Together with reference TRBV2 and TRBJ1-4, the CDR3 gives the full variable domain: EPEVTQTPSHQVTQMGQEVILRCVPISNHLYFYWYRQILGQKVEFLVSFYNNEISEKSEIFDDQFSVERPDGSNFTLKIRSTKLEDSAMYFCASSEALSGEKLFFGSGTQLSVL.

This rearrangement joins TRBV9 to TRBJ2-1, with 8 nucleotides matching TRBD2. The junction had 18 bases not matched to a gene; V was cut back by 3 bases and J by 7 bases. Germline CDR1 and CDR2: SGDLS and YYNGEE. This CDR3 has 18 amino acids. The CDR3 DNA reads TGTGCCAGCAGCGACGCGGGGGGTAGCACATCAGTCCTTAATGAGCAGTTCTTC. It translates to CASSDAGGSTSVLNEQFF. Full variable domain (missing parts from reference TRBV9 and TRBJ2-1): DSGVTQTPKHLITATGQRVTLRCSPRSGDLSVYWYQQSLDQGLQFLIQYYNGEERAKGNILERFSAQQFPDLHSELNLSSLELGDSALYFCASSDAGGSTSVLNEQFFGPGTRLTVL.

V and J are TRBV9 and TRBJ2-3; the D gene is possibly TRBD2 (6 bases). Germline CDR1 is SGDLS and CDR2 is YYNGEE. V gave up 1 base and J gave up 1 base, with 13 bases separating them. This CDR3 region has 16 residues. DNA of the CDR3: TGTGCCAGCAGCGTATCCTCCGGGAGACGCACAGATACGCAGTATTTT. Its translation: CASSVSSGRRTDTQYF.

This sequence joins TRBV2 and TRBJ1-2, with 9 bases identical to TRBD1. The CDR3 runs to 13 residues. Per germline, CDR1 SNHLY and CDR2 FYNNEI. The V gene end was trimmed by 8 bases and the J gene end by 6 bases; junction bases not matched to a gene: 7. In nucleotides, the CDR3 is TGTGCCAGCTGCAGGGACAGGGTGAATGGCTACACCTTC. This encodes CASCRDRVNGYTF.

Concerning this clone itself: Other nucleotide sequences from this sample produce the same CDR3. The genes are TRBV27 and TRBJ2-7, with TRBD1 matching 8 bases. This CDR3 contains 14 residues. Germline V gene lookup returns CDR1 MNHEY and CDR2 SMNVEV (reference sequence). Germline trimming cut 3 bases from V and 1 base from J; bases unmatched to any gene: 2. The CDR3 loop is CASSFRQGSYEQYF. CDR3 bases: TGTGCCAGCAGTTTCCGACAGGGGTCCTACGAGCAGTACTTC.

As regards this clone: Distinct nucleotide sequences in the sample also encode this CDR3. This rearrangement joins TRBV7-2 to TRBJ2-7; no clear D. The CDR3 contains 11 residues. Germline CDR1 reads SGHTA; CDR2 reads FQGNSA. Trimming removed 4 bases at V and 4 bases at J, with 5 bases between. The CDR3 spells CASSSLYEQYF. DNA of the CDR3: TGTGCCAGCAGCTCCCTATACGAGCAGTACTTC.

The chain uses TRBV28 and TRBJ2-1; no clear D gene. The germline V gene has CDR1 MDHEN and CDR2 SYDVKM. The CDR3 length is 17 residues. The V end lost 5 bases, the J end lost 7 bases, and 24 bases lay between the germline ends. Here the CDR3 DNA reads TGTGCCAGCAGTCCTAGAATGAGAAGGCGTGATTATAATGAGCAGTTCTTC. Protein: CASSPRMRRRDYNEQFF. Based on the CDR3 plus reference TRBV28 and TRBJ2-1, the full variable domain is DVKVTQSSRYLVKRTGEKVFLECVQDMDHENMFWYRQDPGLGLRLIYFSYDVKMKEKGDIPEGYSVSREKKERFSLILESASTNQTSMYLCASSPRMRRRDYNEQFFGPGTRLTVL.

This clone was picked up one time. This chain links TRBV5-4 with TRBJ2-3; D tentatively fits TRBD1 or TRBD2 (5 bases each). This CDR3 is 15 amino acids long. Germline CDR1 SGHNT, CDR2 YYREEE (reference sequence). V was pared by 5 bases and J by 6 bases, with 19 bases between. CDR3 coding DNA: TGTGCCAGCAGATCCCGGGACGCAGGACCCGATACGCAGTATTTT. Translation: CASRSRDAGPDTQYF.